The next 5 T cell receptor beta chains were all read from a single sample in a study of blood T cell repertoires in COVID-19. The repertoire was sequenced with immunoSEQ multiplex PCR; TCRdb's copy has only in-frame clones and lacks some. The profile shows about 150,000 clones, 85% to 90% of them singletons. Specimen: peripheral blood. Source of these receptors: an elderly woman with COVID-19, enrolled during active disease.

J is TRBJ2-1 and V is TRBV5-1; 13 bases fit TRBD2. Per the germline V gene, CDR1 is SGHRS and CDR2 is YFSETQ. This CDR3 has 16 amino acids. With 4 bases clipped from V and 5 bases from J, the junction kept 6 bases outside the gene matches. The CDR3 loop is CASSNGLAGVDNEQFF. The CDR3 DNA follows: TGCGCCAGCAGCAACGGACTAGCGGGAGTGGACAATGAGCAGTTCTTC.

The chain uses TRBV28 and TRBJ2-7; weak D call: TRBD2 (5 bases). From germline, CDR1 is MDHEN and CDR2 SYDVKM. This CDR3 is built from 14 residues. Deletions cut 4 bases from V and 2 bases from J, with 12 bases between. CDR3: CASSYEGPPYEQYF. The CDR3 coding sequence is TGTGCCAGCAGTTATGAGGGTCCCCCCTACGAGCAGTACTTC.

This rearrangement joins TRBV2 to TRBJ1-4; 7 bases line up with TRBD1. The germline gives CDR1 SNHLY, CDR2 FYNNEI. V lost 6 bases, J lost 8 bases, and 6 bases stayed unmatched. CDR3 length equals 13 residues. The CDR3 region has the DNA TGTGCCAGCAGGACAGGGCTTCACGAAAAACTGTTTTTT. Residues: CASRTGLHEKLFF. The variable domain in full, with the rest retrieved from reference TRBV2 and TRBJ1-4, is EPEVTQTPSHQVTQMGQEVILRCVPISNHLYFYWYRQILGQKVEFLVSFYNNEISEKSEIFDDQFSVERPDGSNFTLKIRSTKLEDSAMYFCASRTGLHEKLFFGSGTQLSVL.

V and J are TRBV29-1 and TRBJ2-3; D unresolved. The length of the CDR3 is 13 residues. CDR1 is SQVTM, CDR2 ANQGSEA, per germline. V was pared by 3 bases and J by 0 bases, with 7 bases between. The chain's CDR3 is CSVDSRSTDTQYF. The CDR3 DNA reads TGCAGCGTTGATTCCAGAAGCACAGATACGCAGTATTTT.

The gene calls are TRBV2 and TRBJ2-7, with TRBD2 matching 11 bases. CDR1 and CDR2 (germline): SNHLY, FYNNEI. J gave up 4 bases and V 6 bases, and 8 bases lay outside the gene matches. The CDR3 consists of 15 residues. CDR3 protein: CASRESGLAGYEQYF. The CDR3 DNA sequence: TGTGCCAGCAGAGAAAGTGGACTAGCGGGTTACGAGCAGTACTTC.